Listed here is a single TCR beta chain. These data come from a study of T cells in localized non-small cell lung cancer. Assay used: immunoSEQ multiplex PCR; TCRdb lists only in-frame clones, some missing. The data contain approximately 33,000 clones, around nine tenths of them singletons. This CDR3 has 14 amino acids. CDR1 and CDR2 from the germline V gene are MRHNA and SNTAGT. V gave up 2 bases and J gave up 0 bases, with 7 bases separating them. The rearrangement links TRBV6-4 to TRBJ1-1; no reliable D call. Source: peripheral blood, taken before any cancer treatment. The receptor comes from an older female donor with stage I lung adenocarcinoma. This CDR3 reads CASSDRTMNTEAFF. In DNA, the CDR3 is TGTGCCAGCAGTGACAGGACGATGAACACTGAAGCTTTCTTT.